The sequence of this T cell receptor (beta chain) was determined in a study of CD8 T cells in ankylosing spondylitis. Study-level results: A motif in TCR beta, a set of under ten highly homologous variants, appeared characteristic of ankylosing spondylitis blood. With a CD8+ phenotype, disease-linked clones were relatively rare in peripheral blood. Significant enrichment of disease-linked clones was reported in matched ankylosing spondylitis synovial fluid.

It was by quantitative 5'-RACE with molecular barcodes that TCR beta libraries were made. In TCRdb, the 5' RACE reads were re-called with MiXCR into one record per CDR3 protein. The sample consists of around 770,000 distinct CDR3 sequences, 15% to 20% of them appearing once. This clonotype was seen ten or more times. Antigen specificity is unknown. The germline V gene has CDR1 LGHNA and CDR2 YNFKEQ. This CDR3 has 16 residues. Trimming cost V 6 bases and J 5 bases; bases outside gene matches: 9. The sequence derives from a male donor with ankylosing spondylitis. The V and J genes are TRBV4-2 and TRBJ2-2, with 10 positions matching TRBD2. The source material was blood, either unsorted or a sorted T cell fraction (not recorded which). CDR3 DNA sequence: TGTGCCAGCAGGGCCTCTAGCGGGAGTACGACCGGGGAGCTGTTTTTT. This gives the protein CASRASSGSTTGELFF.